The source of this TCR beta chain is a study of blood T cells in healthy people across ages. Through a sample-barcoded 5' primer and a J-beta primer mix, a second PCR was run for roughly 6 to 11 cycles. TCRdb itself ran the 5' RACE reads through MiXCR, one entry per CDR3 protein. The sample includes approximately 1.5 million distinct CDR3 sequences, about 45% of them seen just once. V was shortened by 7 bases and J by 6 bases, with 11 bases between the two germline ends. This CDR3 region has 12 residues. The V gene's germline CDR1 is WNHNN and CDR2 SYGVQD (reference sequence). This rearrangement joins TRBV10-1 to TRBJ2-3; D gene unclear. This receptor was taken from a woman under 30 in good health. The sample was blood. CDR3 in DNA: TGCGCCAGCATACGTGGGAATGATACGCAGTATTTT. It translates to CASIRGNDTQYF.